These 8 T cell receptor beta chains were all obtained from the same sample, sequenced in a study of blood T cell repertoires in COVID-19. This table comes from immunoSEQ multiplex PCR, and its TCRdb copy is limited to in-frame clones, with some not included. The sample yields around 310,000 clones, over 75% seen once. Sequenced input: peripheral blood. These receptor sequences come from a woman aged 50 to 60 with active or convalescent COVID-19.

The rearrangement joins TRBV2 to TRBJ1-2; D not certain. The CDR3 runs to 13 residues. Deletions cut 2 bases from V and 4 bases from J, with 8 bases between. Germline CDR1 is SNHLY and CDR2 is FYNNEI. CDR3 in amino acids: CASSEPLIYGYTF. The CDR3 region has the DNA TGTGCCAGCAGTGAACCCCTTATCTATGGCTACACCTTC.

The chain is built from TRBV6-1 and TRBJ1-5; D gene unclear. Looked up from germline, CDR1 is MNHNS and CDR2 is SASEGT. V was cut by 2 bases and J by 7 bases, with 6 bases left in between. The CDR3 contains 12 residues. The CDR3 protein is CASSERAQPQHF. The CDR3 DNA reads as TGTGCCAGCAGTGAACGAGCCCAGCCCCAGCATTTT.

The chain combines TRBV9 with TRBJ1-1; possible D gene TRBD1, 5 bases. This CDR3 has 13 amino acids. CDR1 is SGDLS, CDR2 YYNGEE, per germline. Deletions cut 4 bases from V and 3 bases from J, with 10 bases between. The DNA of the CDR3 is TGTGCCAGCAGCTTACTACAGGACACTGAAGCTTTCTTT. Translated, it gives CASSLLQDTEAFF.

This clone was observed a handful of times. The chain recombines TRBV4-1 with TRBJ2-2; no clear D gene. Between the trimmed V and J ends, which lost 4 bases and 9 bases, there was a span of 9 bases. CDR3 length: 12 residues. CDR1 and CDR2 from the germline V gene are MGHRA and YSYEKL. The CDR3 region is CASSPSRRELFF. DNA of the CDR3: TGCGCCAGCAGCCCTTCGCGGCGGGAGCTGTTTTTT.

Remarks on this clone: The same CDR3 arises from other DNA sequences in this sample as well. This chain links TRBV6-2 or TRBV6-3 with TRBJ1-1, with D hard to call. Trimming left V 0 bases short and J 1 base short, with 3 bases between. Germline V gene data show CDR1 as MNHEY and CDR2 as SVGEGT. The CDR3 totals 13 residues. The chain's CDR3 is CASSYSRNTEAFF. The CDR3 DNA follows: TGTGCCAGCAGTTACTCGAGGAACACTGAAGCTTTCTTT.

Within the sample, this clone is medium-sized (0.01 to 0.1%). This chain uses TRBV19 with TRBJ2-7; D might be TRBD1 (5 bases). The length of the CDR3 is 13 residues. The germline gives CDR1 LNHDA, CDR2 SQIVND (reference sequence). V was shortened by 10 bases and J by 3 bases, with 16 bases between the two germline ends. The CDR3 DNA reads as TGTGCCACTGGCGACAGTACTCTCTACGAGCAGTACTTC. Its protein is CATGDSTLYEQYF.

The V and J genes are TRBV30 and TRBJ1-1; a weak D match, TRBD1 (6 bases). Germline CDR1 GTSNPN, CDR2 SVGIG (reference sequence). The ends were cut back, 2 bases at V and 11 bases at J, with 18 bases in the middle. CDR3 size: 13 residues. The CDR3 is CAWSPQGYRAAFF. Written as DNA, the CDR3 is TGTGCCTGGAGTCCACAGGGTTATCGGGCGGCTTTCTTT. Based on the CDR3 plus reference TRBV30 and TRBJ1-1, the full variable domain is SQTIHQWPATLVQPVGSPLSLECTVEGTSNPNLYWYRQAAGRGLQLLFYSVGIGQISSEVPQNLSASRPQDRQFILSSKKLLLSDSGFYLCAWSPQGYRAAFFGQGTRLTVV.

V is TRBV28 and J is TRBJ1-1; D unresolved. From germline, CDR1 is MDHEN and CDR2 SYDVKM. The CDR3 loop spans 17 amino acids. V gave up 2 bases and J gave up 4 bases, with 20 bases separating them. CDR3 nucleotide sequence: TGTGCCAGCAGTTTAGCTCCGGGGTTTGGGCCCGCCACTGAAGCTTTCTTT. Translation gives CASSLAPGFGPATEAFF.